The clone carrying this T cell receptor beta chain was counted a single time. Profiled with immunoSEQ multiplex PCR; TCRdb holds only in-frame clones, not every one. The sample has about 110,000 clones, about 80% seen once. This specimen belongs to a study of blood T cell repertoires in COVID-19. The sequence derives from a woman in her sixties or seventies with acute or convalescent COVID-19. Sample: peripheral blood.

The CDR3 spells CASSTRTSGGRTDTQYF. In nucleotides, the CDR3 is TGTGCCAGTAGTACTCGGACTAGCGGGGGTCGCACAGATACGCAGTATTTT. The genes are TRBV19 and TRBJ2-3, with 13 bases that match TRBD2. With V trimmed by 4 bases and J by 1 base, 5 bases remained unmatched. The CDR3 length is 17 residues. Germline V gene lookup returns CDR1 LNHDA and CDR2 SQIVND (reference sequence).